This is a list of T cell receptor beta chains from one sample in a study of T cell changes during pregnancy in multiple sclerosis. Measured with immunoSEQ multiplex PCR; TCRdb has only the in-frame clones, and not every one. Of about 46,000 clones listed, more than 90% are singletons. This sample comprised CD8+ T cells from peripheral blood mononuclear cells, obtained after pregnancy. These receptor sequences come from a female donor with multiple sclerosis, enrolled in a pregnancy study. The conserved cysteine and the conserved F or W are not part of the CDR3 here. The D gene is left open where the match is weak.

TRBV7-9	TRBJ1-1	-	ASSLVSSGTEAF
TRBV7-2	TRBJ2-1	TRBD2	ASSWGTSRYNEQF
TRBV9	TRBJ2-5	-	ASSVGGGTETQY
TRBV25-1	TRBJ2-3	TRBD2	ASSEGSGDTDTQY
TRBV27	TRBJ2-1	-	ASRTDRTRTVSLPRGQF
TRBV2	TRBJ2-7	TRBD2	ASSDGGGVGEEQY
TRBV19	TRBJ2-1	TRBD2	ASSPSSGRFLNEQF
TRBV10-1	TRBJ2-7	-	ASSESMSDEQY
TRBV5-8	TRBJ2-4	-	ASSFLGAVDIQY
TRBV4-2	TRBJ1-4	-	ASSQDAGSSNEKLF
TRBV21-1	TRBJ2-5	-	ASSKARARGGKTQY
TRBV14	TRBJ2-4	-	ASSPSFSGENIQY